The 29 T cell receptor beta chains listed next were all sequenced from one sample in a study of T cell responses to AZD1222 COVID-19 vaccine. The table came from immunoSEQ multiplex PCR; TCRdb's copy has only in-frame clones and leaves some out. The data show some 170,000 clones, 90% seen once. Here the sequenced sample was peripheral blood, taken 28 days after the second dose of the MenACWY control vaccine. The receptors originated from an adult who received the MenACWY meningococcal vaccine as a control.

This clone was observed a few times. This rearrangement joins TRBV10-3 to TRBJ2-2, with D uncertain. The CDR3 sequence is 16 residues long. In germline, CDR1 is ENHRY, CDR2 SYGVKD. The V end was cut by 4 bases, the J end by 3 bases, with 15 bases between. The CDR3 is CAISVSRRQDTGELFF. CDR3 DNA sequence: TGTGCCATCAGTGTAAGCAGGCGGCAGGACACCGGGGAGCTGTTTTTT.

This chain joins TRBV28 and TRBJ2-7; TRBD2 agrees at 8 bases. Trimming removed 5 bases from V and 4 bases from J; junction bases left unmatched: 10. Germline-derived CDR1 and CDR2 are MDHEN and SYDVKM. This CDR3 contains 15 residues. CDR3 sequence reads: CASSTGGADGYEQYF. The CDR3 DNA sequence: TGTGCCAGCAGTACGGGGGGGGCAGACGGGTACGAGCAGTACTTC.

In its sample, this clone was seen many times. The chain is built from TRBV7-2 and TRBJ1-2; D possibly corresponds to TRBD1 (6 bases). CDR3 length: 14 amino acids. The germline V and J ends were trimmed by 4 bases and 7 bases, with 16 bases remaining between them. Looked up from germline, CDR1 is SGHTA and CDR2 is FQGNSA. CDR3 DNA: TGTGCCAGCAGCTCAGGGGTCCAGGGTAGTGGCTACACCTTC. Its translation is CASSSGVQGSGYTF. Combining the CDR3 with reference TRBV7-2 and TRBJ1-2 gives the whole variable domain GAGVSQSPSNKVTEKGKDVELRCDPISGHTALYWYRQSLGQGLEFLIYFQGNSAPDKSGLPSDRFSAERTGGSVSTLTIQRTQQEDSAVYLCASSSGVQGSGYTFGSGTRLTVV.

This clone was recorded once. This chain links TRBV7-2 with TRBJ2-1, with 7 positions matching TRBD2. J gave up 6 bases and V 0 bases, and 2 bases lay outside the gene matches. CDR3 length equals 14 residues. Looked up from germline, CDR1 is SGHTA and CDR2 is FQGNSA. The CDR3: CASSLAGGVNEQFF. CDR3 nucleotides: TGTGCCAGCAGCTTAGCGGGAGGGGTCAATGAGCAGTTCTTC.

The chain employs TRBV30 and TRBJ2-1; D unclear. The V gene lost 1 base and the J gene lost 0 bases, with 1 base spanning the gap. This CDR3 region has 12 residues. Germline V gene lookup returns CDR1 GTSNPN and CDR2 SVGIG (reference sequence). CDR3 in DNA: TGTGCCTGGAGTGACTCCTACAATGAGCAGTTCTTC. Its protein product is CAWSDSYNEQFF. Looking up the rest from reference TRBV30 and TRBJ2-1 gives the full variable domain: SQTIHQWPATLVQPVGSPLSLECTVEGTSNPNLYWYRQAAGRGLQLLFYSVGIGQISSEVPQNLSASRPQDRQFILSSKKLLLSDSGFYLCAWSDSYNEQFFGPGTRLTVL.

This rearrangement joins TRBV18 to TRBJ2-6; D unresolved. V lost 3 bases, J lost 0 bases, and 12 bases lay in between. The CDR3 spans 17 residues. Looked up from germline, CDR1 is KGHSH and CDR2 is LQKENI. In nucleotides, the CDR3 is TGTGCCAGCTCACCCGTGTCACTTCCCTCTGGGGCCAACGTCCTGACTTTC. Translated: CASSPVSLPSGANVLTF.

The chain joins TRBV7-9 to TRBJ1-4, with D possibly being TRBD1 (6 bases). The CDR3 sequence is 14 residues long. CDR1 and CDR2 from the germline V gene are SEHNR and FQNEAQ (reference sequence). Trimming cost V 5 bases and J 1 base, with 8 bases left between them. CDR3 region: CASSAQGTNEKLFF. As DNA, the CDR3 is TGTGCCAGCAGCGCACAGGGAACTAATGAAAAACTGTTTTTT.

There are a few counts of this clone. The V call is TRBV25-1, the J call TRBJ1-2; TRBD1 matches at 7 bases. V dropped 4 bases and J dropped 4; count of bases not matched to a gene: 9. There are 15 residues in the CDR3. CDR1 MGHDK and CDR2 SYGVNS come from the germline V gene. CDR3 coding DNA: TGTGCCAGCAGTGTCGGACAGGCCCCTCTCTATGGCTACACCTTC. Encoded protein: CASSVGQAPLYGYTF.

The chain couples TRBV10-3 to TRBJ2-7; TRBD2 is a possible D gene (6 bases). V lost 8 bases, J lost 1 base, and 15 bases lay in between. Germline V gene data show CDR1 as ENHRY and CDR2 as SYGVKD. The length of the CDR3 is 14 residues. The CDR3 sequence: CAIGNAGRSYEQYF. CDR3 nucleotide sequence: TGTGCCATCGGGAACGCGGGACGATCCTACGAGCAGTACTTC.

The chain carries TRBV30 and TRBJ1-4, with D tentatively TRBD1 (5 bases). V lost 1 base and J lost 8, with 11 bases in between. Germline loops: CDR1 GTSNPN, CDR2 SVGIG (reference sequence). The CDR3 consists of 13 residues. The CDR3 sequence is CAWSGGHGEKLFF. For the CDR3, the DNA is TGTGCCTGGAGTGGAGGACACGGGGAAAAACTGTTTTTT. The variable domain in full, with the rest retrieved from reference TRBV30 and TRBJ1-4, is SQTIHQWPATLVQPVGSPLSLECTVEGTSNPNLYWYRQAAGRGLQLLFYSVGIGQISSEVPQNLSASRPQDRQFILSSKKLLLSDSGFYLCAWSGGHGEKLFFGSGTQLSVL.

The genes are TRBV7-2 and TRBJ2-7; 10 positions match TRBD2. The germline V gene has CDR1 SGHTA and CDR2 FQGNSA. Losses at the gene ends were 5 bases for V and 5 bases for J; bases not matched to a gene: 9. CDR3 size: 15 residues. CDR3 bases: TGTGCCAGCAGCATGAGTAGCGGGAGGACCCACGAGCAGTACTTC. It codes for CASSMSSGRTHEQYF.

The J gene is TRBJ1-3, the V gene TRBV9; no clear D gene. The CDR3 runs 15 residues. Germline CDR1 is SGDLS and CDR2 is YYNGEE. V lost 3 bases and J 0 bases, leaving 10 bases between the germline ends. CDR3 region: CASSGGRSSGNTIYF. In nucleotides, the CDR3 is TGTGCCAGCAGCGGAGGACGGAGCTCTGGAAACACCATATATTTT.

The chain has TRBV18 and TRBJ1-5; the D is unclear. The CDR3 has 14 amino acids. The germline CDR1 and CDR2 sequences are KGHSH and LQKENI. Trimming left V 2 bases short and J 2 bases short, with 7 bases between. In nucleotides, the CDR3 is TGTGCCAGCTCACCAGATAGTGGCAATCAGCCCCAGCATTTT. This translates into CASSPDSGNQPQHF.

The chain is built from TRBV5-1 and TRBJ2-7, with D perhaps being TRBD1 or TRBD2 (5 bases each). Germline CDR1 reads SGHRS; CDR2 reads YFSETQ. V lost 3 bases and J lost 2, with 12 bases in between. This CDR3 contains 14 residues. Here the CDR3 DNA reads TGCGCCAGCAGCTGGGACCCGGGACCCTACGAGCAGTACTTC. Amino acids: CASSWDPGPYEQYF. Supplemented by reference TRBV5-1 and TRBJ2-7, the full variable domain reads KAGVTQTPRYLIKTRGQQVTLSCSPISGHRSVSWYQQTPGQGLQFLFEYFSETQRNKGNFPGRFSGRQFSNSRSEMNVSTLELGDSALYLCASSWDPGPYEQYFGPGTRLTVT.

CDR3 amino acids: CASSHWTGTIFNTEAFF. CDR3 bases: TGTGCCAGCAGCCACTGGACAGGGACGATATTTAACACTGAAGCTTTCTTT. This chain links TRBV7-9 with TRBJ1-1; 8 bases line up with TRBD1. V shed 5 bases, J shed 2 bases, and the junction held 13 bases outside the gene matches. CDR3 length: 17 amino acids. Germline CDR1 is SEHNR and CDR2 is FQNEAQ (reference sequence).

The chain links TRBV6-6 to TRBJ1-1, with D possibly matching TRBD1 (5 bases). CDR3 length equals 13 residues. CDR1 MNHNY and CDR2 SVGAGI come from the germline V gene (reference sequence). V was trimmed by 6 bases and J by 1 base, leaving 9 bases between them. CDR3 nucleotides: TGTGCCAGCAGCGGGGCCGGGAACACTGAAGCTTTCTTT. It is translated as CASSGAGNTEAFF.

This chain joins TRBV7-3 and TRBJ2-5, with D perhaps matching TRBD2 (5 bases). Trimming took off 8 bases at V and 4 bases at J, with 5 bases between the two ends. The V gene's germline CDR1 is SGHTA and CDR2 FQGTGA. The CDR3 spans 10 residues. DNA of the CDR3: TGTGCCAGCGGGAGAGAGACCCAGTACTTC. This sequence encodes CASGRETQYF.

V is TRBV10-3 and J is TRBJ1-1; D unclear. The ends were cut back, 2 bases at V and 10 bases at J, with 11 bases in the middle. The germline CDR1 and CDR2 sequences are ENHRY and SYGVKD. This CDR3 has 12 amino acids. Here the CDR3 DNA reads TGTGCCATCAGTGAGACCAGATGGGGAGCTTTCTTT. Encoded protein: CAISETRWGAFF.

The V gene is TRBV2, the J gene TRBJ2-7; D unresolved. CDR1 is SNHLY, CDR2 FYNNEI, per germline. Trimming took 2 bases from V and 5 from J, leaving 13 bases between them. The CDR3 runs to 14 residues. CDR3 sequence: CASSESWTLHEQYF. The CDR3, as DNA: TGTGCCAGCAGTGAATCTTGGACCCTCCACGAGCAGTACTTC.

CDR3: CASSRGSGNTIYF. The DNA for the CDR3 is TGTGCCAGTAGTCGGGGGTCTGGAAACACCATATATTTT. The chain recombines TRBV19 with TRBJ1-3; tentative D call: TRBD1 (5 bases). CDR3 length: 13 amino acids. Germline V gene data show CDR1 as LNHDA and CDR2 as SQIVND (reference sequence). V was trimmed by 5 bases and J by 1 base, leaving 6 bases between them.

The V call is TRBV10-3, the J call TRBJ1-5; D ambiguous. Deletions cut 2 bases from V and 4 bases from J, with 6 bases between. This CDR3 has 13 residues. Germline V gene data show CDR1 as ENHRY and CDR2 as SYGVKD. The CDR3 loop is CAISEGLNQPQHF. The DNA of the CDR3 is TGTGCCATCAGTGAGGGGCTAAATCAGCCCCAGCATTTT.

The rearrangement links TRBV3-1 (or the pseudogene TRBV3-2) to TRBJ2-7; D call uncertain. Germline V lookup: CDR1 LGHDT, CDR2 YNNKEL (reference sequence). The CDR3 totals 11 residues. Trimming took off 0 bases at V and 4 bases at J, with 1 base between the two ends. DNA for the CDR3: TGTGCCAGCAGCCAAGATTACGAGCAGTACTTC. It is translated as CASSQDYEQYF.

The rearrangement links TRBV6-6 to TRBJ1-1; no clear D. Per germline, CDR1 MNHNY and CDR2 SVGAGI (reference sequence). This CDR3 has 14 amino acids. V lost 5 bases, J lost 1 base, and 11 bases lay in between. CDR3 in DNA: TGTGCCAGCAGTATTACCCCCGGGAACACTGAAGCTTTCTTT. It yields the protein CASSITPGNTEAFF.

The V gene is TRBV7-8, the J gene TRBJ2-2; 9 bases line up with TRBD2. The V segment lost 4 bases and the J segment 9 bases; nucleotides outside the gene matches: 15. This CDR3 has 17 amino acids. Germline V gives CDR1 SGHVS, CDR2 FQNEAQ. The CDR3 region is CASSSHQFAGGRWELFF. The CDR3 DNA reads as TGTGCCAGCAGCTCCCATCAGTTTGCGGGAGGGCGGTGGGAGCTGTTTTTT.

The rearrangement uses TRBV5-8 and TRBJ2-3; 7 nucleotides match TRBD1. The CDR3 spans 15 residues. The V segment lost 3 bases and the J segment 0 bases; nucleotides outside the gene matches: 4. Germline values: CDR1 SGHTS, CDR2 YDEGEE. This CDR3 is CASSWGQTSTDTQYF. The CDR3 nucleotides read TGTGCCAGCAGCTGGGGACAGACTAGCACAGATACGCAGTATTTT.

The gene calls are TRBV15 and TRBJ1-5, with D possibly TRBD1 on 6 matching bases. Trimming cost V 5 bases and J 7 bases, with 15 bases left between them. Germline assignment: CDR1 LNHNV and CDR2 YYDKDF (reference sequence). The CDR3 extends over 14 amino acids. CDR3 in amino acids: CATSGNRVRQPQHF. The DNA of the CDR3 is TGTGCCACCAGCGGGAACAGGGTCAGACAGCCCCAGCATTTT.

The chain employs TRBV30 and TRBJ1-6, with a tentative D call TRBD1 (5 bases). Trimming left V 5 bases short and J 8 bases short, with 13 bases between. The CDR3 runs 13 residues. Germline V gene lookup returns CDR1 GTSNPN and CDR2 SVGIG (reference sequence). The CDR3 sequence: CAWGTLADSPLHF. The CDR3 DNA follows: TGTGCCTGGGGGACCCTGGCGGATTCACCCCTCCACTTT.

This clone appeared a single time. This chain links TRBV6-5 with TRBJ2-7; no clear D. V was cut by 6 bases and J by 3 bases, with 9 bases left in between. This CDR3 has 12 residues. Per the germline V gene, CDR1 is MNHEY and CDR2 is SVGAGI. The CDR3 protein is CASSLPNYEQYF. CDR3 in DNA: TGTGCCAGCAGCCTCCCCAACTACGAGCAGTACTTC.

This clone was recorded a few times. The CDR3 DNA sequence: TGTGCCAGCAGTCCCGCAGGGACCGCCTCCTACGAGCAGTACTTC. It encodes CASSPAGTASYEQYF. The chain couples TRBV6-2 or TRBV6-3 to TRBJ2-7; D may match TRBD1 or TRBD2 (5 bases each). The CDR3 length is 15 residues. Germline-derived CDR1 and CDR2 are MNHEY and SVGEGT. The germline V and J ends were trimmed by 5 bases and 0 bases, with 14 bases remaining between them.